This T cell receptor (beta chain) was documented in a study of T cells after yellow fever vaccination (dated by TCRdb to the late 2010s). For context, the study as a whole: The SMART-Seq v4 Ultra Low Input RNA kit was used to prepare libraries from fractions with low cell numbers. Bulk TCR alpha and beta repertoires were sequenced longitudinally to track T-cell clones before and after primary and booster YFV17D yellow fever vaccination. Two healthy male donors, one aged 18 to 30 and one aged 30 to 40 years, were included in the cohort. Blood samples were taken at several timepoints before and after primary and secondary immunization, and bulk PBMC replicates and cell subsets were isolated. Results the study describes overall, beyond this receptor: A small share of clonotypes occurred in both CD4 and CD8 compartments, likely arising from convergent recombination. After the booster, most clones that had expanded after primary vaccination were detected again (approximately 96% of CD4 and more than 85% of CD8), suggesting broad maintenance of memory. The secondary T-cell response was found to be weaker but faster than the primary response, with a peak reached on day 5 rather than on day 15. Because only a couple of donors were included in the study, the extent to which the findings can be generalized is limited. FACS-sorted repertoires could contain abundant contaminating clonotypes from the bulk population, so computational filtering was required.

Concerning this clonotype itself: Its cognate antigen has yet to be identified. Base qualities are not provided; no much larger clone lies one nucleotide away.

Reads for this sample came from an Illumina NovaSeq 6000. Synthesis of TCR cDNA relied on 5'RACE template switching, a step that introduced a universal primer site along with unique molecular identifiers. cDNA synthesis was primed from both the TCR alpha and TCR beta constant segments. Library amplification involved two PCR steps, and the second step added sample barcodes and sequencing adapters. Sequencing of libraries was performed on Illumina HiSeq 2500 (2x100 bp) or NovaSeq (2x150 bp). In the original analysis: Demultiplexing of reads and collapsing into UMI consensus sequences were performed with MIGEC, and V(D)J alignment was carried out with MiXCR. Vaccine-responding clonotypes were defined with edgeR using replicate PBMC samples, requiring FDR below 0.01 and a log2 fold change above 5 up to day 15. Each bulk clonotype received a CD4 or CD8 identity based on whether the sequenced CD4 or CD8 repertoire contained that clonotype at higher abundance. TCRdb reran the public reads through fastp at Q25 and MiXCR, keeping productive beta chains. Under each unique CDR3 protein, matching rows form one entry showing the most common genes and DNA. These V and J calls are TCRdb output, not the study's own analysis. A total of 300,000 to 400,000 distinct CDR3 sequences appear in this sample, under 15% of them only once. The ten largest clones add up to about 3% of the sample.

The sample's treatment or condition, from its label and the paper: live attenuated yellow fever vaccine strain. A standard Ficoll-Paque protocol was used to isolate PBMCs from peripheral blood. Dynabeads CD4 and CD8 positive selection kits were used to isolate the CD4 and CD8 T-cell fractions. TriZol was used to extract RNA from bulk PBMCs, CD4 and CD8 fractions, and dextramer-positive and dextramer-negative fractions. V and J lose 2 bases and 0 bases, and a span of 9 bases separates them. The CDR3 goes from the cysteine to the phenylalanine over 15 residues. The CDR3 DNA has 45 bases and is translated from base 1. The germline V gene (reference sequence) gives CDR1 as MNHEY and CDR2 as SMNVEV.

This TCR derives from a man aged 18 to 30 who received the YFV17D yellow fever vaccine. This sequence uses TRBV27 and TRBJ2-3; the D gene is perhaps TRBD1, from 6 matching bases. Source: CD4+ T cells sorted from PBMCs, taken 15 days after the yellow fever booster vaccination. The bases read TGTGCCAGCAGTTTACAGGGGATAAGCACAGATACGCAGTATTTT. It translates as CASSLQGISTDTQYF.